This record concerns one T cell receptor (beta chain) sequence. This CDR3 region has 14 residues. The germline CDR1 and CDR2 sequences are KGHSH and LQKENI. V was clipped by 4 bases and J by 2 bases; unmatched bases: 4. In the authors' workflow: For nucleated cells, counts were estimated from reference gene primer amplification. The protocol was immunoSEQ multiplex PCR, while the TCRdb copy is restricted to in-frame clones and leaves out a portion. V and J calls plus clone size are reproduced from that table; the DNA served to infer D and trimming. The table has 250,000 or so clones, 83% seen once. The data were obtained in a study of blood T cell repertoires in COVID-19. Study overall: Spain, Italy and the United States supplied samples that represented acute and convalescent COVID-19. The analysed material was cDNA or gDNA that came from T cells, B-cell-depleted T cells, or PBMCs.

This sequence was found in a human donor in a cohort sampled during active COVID-19. The specimen sequenced was peripheral blood. The V and J genes are TRBV18 and TRBJ2-5; 7 bases map to TRBD1. The CDR3: CASSLGQDQETQYF. CDR3 sequence (DNA): TGTGCCAGCTCACTTGGACAGGATCAAGAGACCCAGTACTTC.